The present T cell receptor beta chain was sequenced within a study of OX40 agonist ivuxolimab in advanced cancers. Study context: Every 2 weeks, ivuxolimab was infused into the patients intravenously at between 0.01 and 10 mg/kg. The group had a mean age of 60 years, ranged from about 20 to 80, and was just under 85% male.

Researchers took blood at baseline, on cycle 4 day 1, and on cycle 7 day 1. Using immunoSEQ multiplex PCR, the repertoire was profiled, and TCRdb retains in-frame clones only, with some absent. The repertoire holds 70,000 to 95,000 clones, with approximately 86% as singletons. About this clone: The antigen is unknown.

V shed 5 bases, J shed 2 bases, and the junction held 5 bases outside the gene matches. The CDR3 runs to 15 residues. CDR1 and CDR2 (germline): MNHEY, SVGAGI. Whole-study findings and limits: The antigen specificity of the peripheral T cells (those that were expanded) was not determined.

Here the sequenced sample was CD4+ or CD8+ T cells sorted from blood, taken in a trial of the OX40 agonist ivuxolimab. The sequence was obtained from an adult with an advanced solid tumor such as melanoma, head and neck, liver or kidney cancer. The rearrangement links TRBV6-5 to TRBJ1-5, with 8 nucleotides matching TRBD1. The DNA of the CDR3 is TGTGCCAGCAGTCCAGACAGGGGCGGCAATCAGCCCCAGCATTTT. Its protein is CASSPDRGGNQPQHF.